The next 2 T cell receptor beta chains were all read from a single sample in a study of T cells after yellow fever vaccination. TCRdb reprocessed the 5' RACE reads via MiXCR and lists one record per CDR3 protein. The sample lists some 350,000 distinct CDR3 sequences, more than 8.5% seen once, with approximately 19% in the top ten. The specimen was PBMCs, collected on the day of the first yellow fever vaccination. The receptors here all came from a young man who received the YFV17D yellow fever vaccine.

This clonotype was found a few times. The genes are TRBV6-1 and TRBJ2-1, with 7 bases aligning to TRBD1. CDR1 is MNHNS and CDR2 is SASEGT in the germline V gene. The CDR3 contains 15 residues. V lost 7 bases and J lost 8; bases outside the gene matches: 14. CDR3 residues: CASTSRPGQTYEQFF. The DNA for the CDR3 is TGTGCCAGCACCTCCCGCCCGGGACAGACCTATGAGCAGTTCTTC.

The V call is TRBV7-7, the J call TRBJ2-2, with 11 bases matching TRBD2. The germline CDR1 and CDR2 sequences are SSHAT and FNYEAQ (reference sequence). The CDR3 spans 15 residues. V lost 5 bases to trimming and J lost 5 bases; unmatched junction nucleotides: 4. The CDR3 bases are TGTGCCAGCAGCCAAACTAGCGGGGGTACCGGGGAGCTGTTTTTT. Encoded protein: CASSQTSGGTGELFF. The full variable domain, completed using reference TRBV7-7 and TRBJ2-2, is GAGVSQSPRYKVTKRGQDVTLRCDPISSHATLYWYQQALGQGPEFLTYFNYEAQPDKSGLPSDRFSAERPEGSISTLTIQRTEQRDSAMYRCASSQTSGGTGELFFGEGSRLTVL.